The 30 T cell receptor beta chains presented below share a single source sample, sequenced in a study of blood T cell repertoires in COVID-19. Here immunoSEQ multiplex PCR was the method, and the copy in TCRdb shows in-frame clones only, minus some. The table lists 55,000 or so clones, around 87% of them singletons. The specimen was peripheral blood. Receptor source: a man aged 55 to 70 with active or convalescent COVID-19.

This chain links TRBV13 with TRBJ2-1, with D perhaps TRBD2 (5 bases). In germline, CDR1 is PRHDT, CDR2 FYEKMQ (reference sequence). The ends were cut back, 1 base at V and 5 bases at J, with 12 bases in the middle. This CDR3 has 15 amino acids. The CDR3 nucleotides read TGTGCCAGCAGCTTAGCGGGGAAAGGCGACAATGAGCAGTTCTTC. It translates to CASSLAGKGDNEQFF.

Worth noting for this clone: An end of the junction differs from the germline gene, which may be a read error. The chain joins TRBV28 to TRBJ2-7; 7 bases are a match to TRBD2. Germline CDR1 MDHEN, CDR2 SYDVKM. The CDR3 spans 13 residues. CDR3 DNA sequence: TGTGCCAGCAGTCTGCTCCCCGGGAGGCAATTCGACTTC. It yields the protein CASSLLPGRQFDF.

The chain is built from TRBV30 and TRBJ2-1, with 9 bases fitting TRBD2. From germline, CDR1 is GTSNPN and CDR2 SVGIG (reference sequence). With V trimmed by 2 bases and J by 2 bases, 4 bases remained unmatched. The CDR3 consists of 15 residues. CDR3 DNA: TGTGCCTGGAGTCCAATAGCGGGAGCCTACAATGAGCAGTTCTTC. It is translated as CAWSPIAGAYNEQFF. Full variable domain (outside the CDR3, taken from reference TRBV30 and TRBJ2-1): SQTIHQWPATLVQPVGSPLSLECTVEGTSNPNLYWYRQAAGRGLQLLFYSVGIGQISSEVPQNLSASRPQDRQFILSSKKLLLSDSGFYLCAWSPIAGAYNEQFFGPGTRLTVL.

The CDR3 sequence is CASSVERGQGRNTIYF. The CDR3 bases are TGTGCCAGCAGCGTAGAAAGAGGACAAGGGAGAAACACCATATATTTT. V gene TRBV9 combines with J gene TRBJ1-3; perhaps TRBD1 as D (5 bases). Trimming removed 0 bases at V and 5 bases at J, with 15 bases between. Germline lookup yields CDR1 SGDLS and CDR2 YYNGEE. This CDR3 is 16 amino acids long.

The chain carries TRBV4-1 and TRBJ1-2; 7 nucleotides match TRBD1. Trimming cost V 1 base and J 8 bases; bases outside gene matches: 16. The CDR3 consists of 17 residues. Germline CDR1 MGHRA, CDR2 YSYEKL. CDR3 sequence: CASSQAPTIRQGRGYTF. For the CDR3, the DNA is TGCGCCAGCAGCCAAGCACCGACGATCCGACAGGGAAGGGGCTACACCTTC.

The CDR3 region is CASALGGSTEAFF. CDR3 DNA sequence: TGTGCTAGCGCCCTTGGGGGGAGCACTGAAGCTTTCTTT. The chain uses TRBV12-5 and TRBJ1-1, with a possible D match to TRBD1 (5 bases). The CDR3 contains 13 residues. The V gene lost 9 bases and the J gene lost 4 bases, with 15 bases spanning the gap. Germline loops: CDR1 LGHNT, CDR2 FRNRAP.

The CDR3 bases are TGTGCCAGCAGCCAAAGGGCGGGCGCAGATAATTCACCCCTCCACTTT. Translated: CASSQRAGADNSPLHF. The V and J genes are TRBV3-1 (or the pseudogene TRBV3-2) and TRBJ1-6; D ambiguous. CDR1 and CDR2 (germline): LGHDT, YNNKEL (reference sequence). V shed 2 bases and J shed 5 bases, with 13 bases lying between them. This CDR3 is built from 16 residues.

The rearrangement links TRBV7-2 to TRBJ1-5; D is uncertain. CDR3 length: 15 amino acids. Looked up from germline, CDR1 is SGHTA and CDR2 is FQGNSA. With 3 bases removed from V and 2 bases from J, the gap between germline ends came to 11 bases. In nucleotides, the CDR3 is TGTGCCAGCAGCTTTGGAGGGCGAGGCAATCAGCCCCAGCATTTT. It codes for CASSFGGRGNQPQHF.

This chain joins TRBV7-2 and TRBJ1-1; 7 bases are a match to TRBD1. The CDR3 has 16 amino acids. Germline V gene data show CDR1 as SGHTA and CDR2 as FQGNSA. V was clipped by 5 bases and J by 3 bases; unmatched bases: 12. The DNA of the CDR3 is TGTGCCAGCAGCCCCCCTAGGAAGGGGGCGTACACTGAAGCTTTCTTT. This gives the protein CASSPPRKGAYTEAFF.

The rearrangement uses TRBV6-2 or TRBV6-3 and TRBJ1-2, with 7 nucleotides matching TRBD1. CDR3 size: 13 residues. Per the germline V gene, CDR1 is MNHEY and CDR2 is SVGEGT. V shed 5 bases, J shed 3 bases, and the junction held 3 bases outside the gene matches. This chain's CDR3 is CASSLGTDYGYTF. The CDR3, as DNA: TGTGCCAGCAGTCTAGGGACAGACTATGGCTACACCTTC.

The rearrangement joins TRBV6-5 to TRBJ1-2; the D gene is possibly TRBD1 (6 bases). Germline V gene lookup returns CDR1 MNHEY and CDR2 SVGAGI. The CDR3 sequence is 15 residues long. The V end was cut by 3 bases, the J end by 4 bases, with 15 bases between. DNA of the CDR3: TGTGCCAGCAGTTATTATTTAGGGGGTAGCTATGGCTACACCTTC. Translation gives CASSYYLGGSYGYTF.

This chain links TRBV28 with TRBJ1-4; TRBD1 aligns across 8 bases. The germline V gene encodes CDR1 MDHEN and CDR2 SYDVKM. V lost 5 bases and J lost 0; bases outside the gene matches: 2. CDR3 length: 15 residues. The CDR3 DNA is TGTGCCAGCAGTCCAGGGGGCTCAACTAATGAAAAACTGTTTTTT. Its protein is CASSPGGSTNEKLFF.

The chain joins TRBV7-9 to TRBJ1-1; 8 bases match TRBD1. V dropped 6 bases and J dropped 5; count of bases not matched to a gene: 11. Germline CDR1 reads SEHNR; CDR2 reads FQNEAQ (reference sequence). This CDR3 is built from 15 residues. The CDR3 nucleotides read TGTGCCAGCAGGCCCTTCGGACAGGGAAAGACTGAAGCTTTCTTT. It codes for CASRPFGQGKTEAFF.

V and J are TRBV5-1 and TRBJ1-1, with D unclear. This CDR3 has 15 amino acids. Trimming took off 4 bases at V and 2 bases at J, with 15 bases between the two ends. Germline loops: CDR1 SGHRS, CDR2 YFSETQ. CDR3 in amino acids: CASSPTLNENTEAFF. As DNA, the CDR3 is TGCGCCAGCAGCCCTACCCTGAACGAAAACACTGAAGCTTTCTTT.

This rearrangement joins TRBV18 to TRBJ2-1, with 10 bases identical to TRBD2. Germline CDR1 KGHSH, CDR2 LQKENI. This CDR3 spans 15 amino acids. Germline trimming cut 6 bases from V and 6 bases from J; bases unmatched to any gene: 8. The CDR3 nucleotides are TGTGCCAGCTCGTCCACTAGCGGGATTGGCAATGAGCAGTTCTTC. Translation: CASSSTSGIGNEQFF.

The chain combines TRBV24-1 with TRBJ2-3, with 8 bases matching TRBD2. This CDR3 is 18 amino acids long. V gave up 1 base and J gave up 4 bases; unmatched junction bases: 12. Germline-derived CDR1 and CDR2 are KGHDR and SFDVKD. CDR3 sequence: CATSDLTSRGARADTQYF. CDR3 nucleotide sequence: TGTGCCACCAGTGATTTAACTTCGCGGGGGGCTAGGGCAGATACGCAGTATTTT.

CDR3 loop: CASSDFQGFISPLHF. Here the CDR3 DNA reads TGTGCCAGCAGTGATTTTCAGGGGTTCATTTCACCCCTCCACTTT. The chain combines TRBV6-1 with TRBJ1-6, with D possibly being TRBD1 (6 bases). CDR1 and CDR2 (germline): MNHNS, SASEGT. This CDR3 contains 15 residues. V shed 3 bases and J shed 9 bases, with 15 bases lying between them.

This clone appeared a single time. The CDR3 loop is CASSIRGNLYGYTF. The CDR3 DNA sequence: TGTGCCAGTAGTATACGGGGTAACCTCTATGGCTACACCTTC. V is TRBV19 and J is TRBJ1-2; D gene uncertain. Trimming shortened V by 2 bases and J by 4 bases, and 11 bases separated the two germline ends. CDR3 size: 14 residues. Germline CDR1 is LNHDA and CDR2 is SQIVND (reference sequence).

The J gene is TRBJ2-7, the V gene TRBV5-6; 10 bases fit TRBD2. This CDR3 contains 15 residues. Germline trimming cut 4 bases from V and 11 bases from J; bases unmatched to any gene: 15. From germline, CDR1 is SGHDT and CDR2 YYEEEE. As DNA, the CDR3 is TGTGCCAGCAGCCCTTGGGAGCTAGCGGGAGTTCGTAAGTACTTC. Its protein is CASSPWELAGVRKYF.

The chain employs TRBV19 and TRBJ2-2; no reliable D call. Germline loops: CDR1 LNHDA, CDR2 SQIVND (reference sequence). This CDR3 region has 13 residues. V shed 5 bases and J shed 3 bases, with 7 bases lying between them. CDR3 coding DNA: TGTGCCAGTAGTGCCCGAGACACCGGGGAGCTGTTTTTT. This translates into CASSARDTGELFF.

This clone was counted a few times. The V call is TRBV7-3, the J call TRBJ2-1; 8 bases are shared with TRBD2. This CDR3 comprises 16 residues. Germline-derived CDR1 and CDR2 are SGHTA and FQGTGA. Germline trimming cut 5 bases from V and 4 bases from J; bases unmatched to any gene: 10. The CDR3 nucleotides are TGTGCCAGCAGCCCCTTCAGCGGGGGTTCGTACAATGAGCAGTTCTTC. This codes for CASSPFSGGSYNEQFF.

The V gene is TRBV7-7, the J gene TRBJ2-5, with 9 bases fitting TRBD2. From germline, CDR1 is SSHAT and CDR2 FNYEAQ (reference sequence). Losses at the gene ends were 8 bases for V and 3 bases for J; bases not matched to a gene: 10. CDR3 length: 15 amino acids. CDR3 loop: CASGLAGGPKETQYF. CDR3 sequence (DNA): TGTGCCAGCGGATTGGCGGGAGGGCCCAAAGAGACCCAGTACTTC.

The chain links TRBV12-3 or TRBV12-4 to TRBJ1-1; D remains unclear. The CDR3 consists of 13 residues. V was cut by 3 bases and J by 5 bases, with 10 bases left in between. This CDR3 reads CASSLRVGTEAFF. The CDR3 bases are TGTGCCAGCAGTTTGAGGGTCGGGACTGAAGCTTTCTTT.

This clone was observed a single time. The DNA is omitted, as the CDR3 cannot be located on it reliably, and the CDR3 follows TCRdb's listing. V is TRBV21-1 and J is TRBJ2-4; the table gives TRBD1 as D, unverified against the DNA. TRBV21-1 is labeled a pseudogene. The CDR3 length equals 15 residues, ends included. This CDR3 is CASVGQGATKNIQYF.

The chain links TRBV5-1 to TRBJ1-5; D not certain. Germline V gene lookup returns CDR1 SGHRS and CDR2 YFSETQ. Trimming cost V 4 bases and J 0 bases, with 11 bases left between them. CDR3 length: 15 residues. CDR3 bases: TGCGCCAGCAGCGATGGACTGTATAGCAATCAGCCCCAGCATTTT. Its protein product is CASSDGLYSNQPQHF.

The chain carries TRBV4-3 and TRBJ2-1; TRBD1 matches 10 bases. This CDR3 contains 14 residues. The V gene end was trimmed by 4 bases and the J gene end by 9 bases; junction bases not matched to a gene: 6. Germline assignment: CDR1 LGHNA and CDR2 YSLEER. As DNA, the CDR3 is TGCGCCAGCAGCCTCCGGGACAGGGGTGGTGAGCAGTTCTTC. Its translation: CASSLRDRGGEQFF.

The gene calls are TRBV15 and TRBJ1-1; maybe TRBD1 (6 bases). Germline CDR1 and CDR2: LNHNV and YYDKDF (reference sequence). With 3 bases removed from V and 7 bases from J, the gap between germline ends came to 9 bases. This CDR3 is built from 12 residues. Written as DNA, the CDR3 is TGTGCCACCAGCAGGCCAGGGGTTGAAGCTTTCTTT. It is translated as CATSRPGVEAFF.

CDR3 loop: CASSRPGGYGYTF. The DNA of the CDR3 is TGTGCCAGCAGCCGCCCGGGGGGCTATGGCTACACCTTC. The chain is built from TRBV7-8 and TRBJ1-2; D may be TRBD1 (5 bases). The CDR3 is 13 amino acids. The V and J ends lost 5 bases and 4 bases respectively, with 11 bases between them. From germline, CDR1 is SGHVS and CDR2 FQNEAQ.

V is TRBV11-2 and J is TRBJ1-4; D ambiguous. The germline V gene has CDR1 SGHAT and CDR2 FQNNGV. This CDR3 contains 14 residues. V was cut by 1 base and J by 3 bases, with 6 bases left in between. The CDR3 DNA reads as TGTGCCAGCAGCTTAGCCGGTTCTAATGAAAAACTGTTTTTT. Protein product: CASSLAGSNEKLFF.

The chain uses TRBV6-5 and TRBJ2-1; a possible D gene is TRBD1 (5 bases). The CDR3 extends over 13 amino acids. The germline CDR1 and CDR2 sequences are MNHEY and SVGAGI. The V gene lost 8 bases and the J gene lost 7 bases, with 15 bases spanning the gap. The CDR3 DNA sequence: TGTGCCAGCGAAACAAGAACAGGAAATGAGCAGTTCTTC. Encoded protein: CASETRTGNEQFF.